The 29 T cell receptor beta chains listed next were all sequenced from one sample in a study of blood T cell repertoires in COVID-19. Clones were read by immunoSEQ multiplex PCR, and TCRdb kept only the in-frame ones, dropping some. The data contain roughly 280,000 clones, around 86% of them singletons. The sample consisted of peripheral blood. The receptors stem from a man in his forties with active or convalescent COVID-19.

The gene calls are TRBV6-5 and TRBJ2-1; weak D call: TRBD1 (6 bases). The CDR3 extends over 16 amino acids. The V and J ends lost 0 bases and 3 bases respectively, with 12 bases between them. The V gene's germline CDR1 is MNHEY and CDR2 SVGAGI. The CDR3 DNA sequence: TGTGCCAGCAGTTACTCCCGACAGGCATACTACAATGAGCAGTTCTTC. Its translation is CASSYSRQAYYNEQFF.

The chain joins TRBV5-1 to TRBJ2-5; possibly TRBD2 for D (6 bases). The ends were cut back, 4 bases at V and 5 bases at J, with 18 bases in the middle. The CDR3 length is 15 residues. Germline-derived CDR1 and CDR2 are SGHRS and YFSETQ. This CDR3 is CASSVLASQVETQYF. CDR3 sequence (DNA): TGCGCCAGCAGCGTACTAGCTTCTCAGGTGGAGACCCAGTACTTC.

The chain uses TRBV6-1 and TRBJ1-2, with D unresolved. Germline V gives CDR1 MNHNS, CDR2 SASEGT. The V gene lost 2 bases and the J gene lost 5 bases, with 18 bases spanning the gap. There are 16 residues in the CDR3. The CDR3: CASSEPRSQSRYGYTF. The CDR3 region has the DNA TGTGCCAGCAGTGAACCGAGGTCCCAATCGAGGTATGGCTACACCTTC.

The chain has TRBV2 and TRBJ1-4; D gene uncertain. The V and J ends lost 10 bases and 0 bases respectively, with 9 bases between them. The CDR3 contains 13 residues. CDR1 SNHLY and CDR2 FYNNEI come from the germline V gene. This CDR3 reads CATASATNEKLFF. CDR3 in DNA: TGTGCCACCGCCAGTGCAACTAATGAAAAACTGTTTTTT. Supplemented by reference TRBV2 and TRBJ1-4, the full variable domain reads EPEVTQTPSHQVTQMGQEVILRCVPISNHLYFYWYRQILGQKVEFLVSFYNNEISEKSEIFDDQFSVERPDGSNFTLKIRSTKLEDSAMYFCATASATNEKLFFGSGTQLSVL.

To note about this clone: Other DNA sequences in this specimen translate into the identical CDR3. The CDR3 nucleotides are TGTGCCAGCAGCTTGGAACCTGGCAGCAATCAGCCCCAGCATTTT. It specifies CASSLEPGSNQPQHF. V gene TRBV5-4 combines with J gene TRBJ1-5; no clear D. The CDR3 totals 15 residues. Germline CDR1 SGHNT, CDR2 YYREEE (reference sequence). Trimming pared 0 bases from V and 1 base from J, leaving 8 bases between.

The genes are TRBV7-3 and TRBJ2-5, with 9 bases aligning to TRBD2. CDR3 length: 18 amino acids. Germline loops: CDR1 SGHTA, CDR2 FQGTGA. J lost 4 bases, V lost 2 bases, and 14 bases had no gene match. This CDR3 is CASSLVGEVEAGGETQYF. CDR3 sequence (DNA): TGTGCCAGCAGCTTAGTAGGGGAAGTGGAAGCGGGAGGAGAGACCCAGTACTTC.

The chain employs TRBV18 and TRBJ1-1; D not certain. The ends were cut back, 3 bases at V and 3 bases at J, with 8 bases in the middle. Germline lookup yields CDR1 KGHSH and CDR2 LQKENI. This CDR3 has 13 amino acids. The CDR3 loop reads CASSPVSYTEAFF. The CDR3 DNA follows: TGTGCCAGCTCACCTGTGTCCTACACTGAAGCTTTCTTT.

In DNA, the CDR3 is TGTGCCAGCAGTCCTGGGACAGGGGATTATTCACCCCTCCACTTT. Translation gives CASSPGTGDYSPLHF. The chain is built from TRBV2 and TRBJ1-6; TRBD1 matches at 10 bases. Trimming took 5 bases from V and 8 from J; bases not matched to a gene: 6. Germline loops: CDR1 SNHLY, CDR2 FYNNEI. CDR3 size: 15 residues.

This sequence joins TRBV4-1 and TRBJ1-1, with D unresolved. The V gene lost 1 base and the J gene lost 1 base, with 7 bases spanning the gap. Germline lookup yields CDR1 MGHRA and CDR2 YSYEKL. The CDR3 spans 14 residues. CDR3 sequence: CASSQGTQNTEAFF. CDR3 bases: TGCGCCAGCAGCCAAGGTACACAGAACACTGAAGCTTTCTTT.

The genes are TRBV5-1 and TRBJ2-7; 10 bases line up with TRBD1. CDR3 size: 13 residues. V was pared by 3 bases and J by 6 bases, with 3 bases of the junction left unmatched. Germline assignment: CDR1 SGHRS and CDR2 YFSETQ. CDR3 sequence: CASSWGQGFEQYF. For the CDR3, the DNA is TGCGCCAGCAGCTGGGGACAGGGGTTCGAGCAGTACTTC.

V and J are TRBV7-9 and TRBJ2-7; maybe TRBD1 (6 bases). Germline V gene lookup returns CDR1 SEHNR and CDR2 FQNEAQ (reference sequence). Trimming took 2 bases from V and 7 from J, leaving 15 bases between them. CDR3 length: 14 amino acids. The CDR3: CASSLRSSGDEQYF. DNA of the CDR3: TGTGCCAGCAGCTTAAGGTCTTCAGGGGATGAGCAGTACTTC.

This chain links TRBV7-3 with TRBJ2-3, with a tentative D call TRBD2 (5 bases). The CDR3 extends over 13 amino acids. Germline V gene data show CDR1 as SGHTA and CDR2 as FQGTGA. Trimming took off 11 bases at V and 6 bases at J, with 18 bases between the two ends. The CDR3 DNA reads as TGTGCCCGGCGAGTCAGGAGGCAGGATACGCAGTATTTT. Amino acids: CARRVRRQDTQYF.

The chain carries TRBV28 and TRBJ2-7; 10 positions agree with TRBD2. After removal of 5 bases from V and 4 bases from J, the junction contained 8 bases not matched to a gene. The CDR3 is made up of 15 amino acids. Germline assignment: CDR1 MDHEN and CDR2 SYDVKM. The CDR3 DNA reads as TGTGCCAGCAGTACCCGGGTAGCGGGGGGTTACGAGCAGTACTTC. It translates to CASSTRVAGGYEQYF. Full variable domain (remainder filled in from reference TRBV28 and TRBJ2-7): DVKVTQSSRYLVKRTGEKVFLECVQDMDHENMFWYRQDPGLGLRLIYFSYDVKMKEKGDIPEGYSVSREKKERFSLILESASTNQTSMYLCASSTRVAGGYEQYFGPGTRLTVT.

The chain links TRBV2 to TRBJ2-1; 8 bases map to TRBD1. The CDR3 is 16 amino acids. V lost 6 bases to trimming and J lost 2 bases; unmatched junction nucleotides: 9. Per the germline V gene, CDR1 is SNHLY and CDR2 is FYNNEI. Written as DNA, the CDR3 is TGTGCCAGCAGGACATTTAGGACAGGGACCTACAATGAGCAGTTCTTC. Residues: CASRTFRTGTYNEQFF.

This rearrangement joins TRBV28 to TRBJ1-5, with 11 bases matching TRBD1. Germline V gene data show CDR1 as MDHEN and CDR2 as SYDVKM. This CDR3 has 14 amino acids. J lost 6 bases, V lost 5 bases, and 3 bases had no gene match. The chain's CDR3 is CASSRTGGVQPQHF. The CDR3 DNA sequence: TGTGCCAGCAGTCGGACAGGGGGCGTTCAGCCCCAGCATTTT.

This chain connects TRBV30 to TRBJ2-1, with 7 nucleotides matching TRBD1. Germline CDR1 and CDR2: GTSNPN and SVGIG (reference sequence). This CDR3 has 14 amino acids. V shed 2 bases, J shed 9 bases, and the junction held 10 bases outside the gene matches. This CDR3 reads CAWSRGGSHGEQFF. The CDR3 region has the DNA TGTGCCTGGAGTCGAGGGGGCTCGCACGGTGAGCAGTTCTTC.

J is TRBJ2-1 and V is TRBV7-9, with 8 bases matching TRBD1. Losses at the gene ends were 5 bases for V and 1 base for J; bases not matched to a gene: 7. CDR1 is SEHNR, CDR2 FQNEAQ, per germline (reference sequence). This CDR3 contains 16 residues. CDR3: CASSPIDRGSYNEQFF. The CDR3 nucleotides read TGTGCCAGCAGCCCGATCGACAGGGGTTCCTACAATGAGCAGTTCTTC. Full variable domain (remainder filled in from reference TRBV7-9 and TRBJ2-1): DTGVSQNPRHKITKRGQNVTFRCDPISEHNRLYWYRQTLGQGPEFLTYFQNEAQLEKSRLLSDRFSAERPKGSFSTLEIQRTEQGDSAMYLCASSPIDRGSYNEQFFGPGTRLTVL.

The count of this clone is one. This rearrangement joins TRBV18 to TRBJ2-1, with 9 bases identical to TRBD2. Germline CDR1 KGHSH, CDR2 LQKENI. J lost 5 bases, V lost 3 bases, and 11 bases had no gene match. This CDR3 spans 17 amino acids. As DNA, the CDR3 is TGTGCCAGCTCACCTCAAACTAGCGGGTCATGGAACAATGAGCAGTTCTTC. This gives the protein CASSPQTSGSWNNEQFF.

The chain joins TRBV7-6 to TRBJ2-6; TRBD1 matches 12 bases. Germline V lookup: CDR1 SGHVS, CDR2 FNYEAQ. The J segment lost 4 bases and the V segment lost 7 bases, leaving 14 bases of the junction unmatched. The CDR3 has 19 amino acids. The DNA for the CDR3 is TGTGCCAGCACCCTAACACCGGGACAGGGGGCGGTAGGGGCCAACGTCCTGACTTTC. This sequence encodes CASTLTPGQGAVGANVLTF.

This chain links TRBV4-1 with TRBJ1-1, with D perhaps TRBD1 (5 bases). Germline V gene sequence: CDR1 MGHRA, CDR2 YSYEKL. V shed 4 bases and J shed 2 bases, with 17 bases lying between them. This CDR3 has 16 amino acids. The CDR3 DNA is TGCGCCAGCAGCCCGTCTAAACAGGTTCTAAACACTGAAGCTTTCTTT. It is translated as CASSPSKQVLNTEAFF.

The chain joins TRBV6-4 to TRBJ2-1; 11 positions match TRBD1. Unmatched junction bases numbered 1, after V lost 3 bases and J lost 6 bases. This CDR3 has 14 amino acids. Germline-derived CDR1 and CDR2 are MRHNA and SNTAGT. The CDR3 region is CASSEGTGGNEQFF. The CDR3, as DNA: TGTGCCAGCAGTGAGGGGACAGGGGGCAATGAGCAGTTCTTC.

J is TRBJ1-5 and V is TRBV11-3; D unclear. V was pared by 1 base and J by 7 bases, with 8 bases between. Germline V gives CDR1 SGHNT, CDR2 YENEEA. The CDR3 is 13 amino acids. The CDR3 coding sequence is TGTGCCAGCAGCTTAGGGGCAGGCCAGCCCCAGCATTTT. Translating gives CASSLGAGQPQHF.

The genes are TRBV5-4 and TRBJ1-6; weak D call: TRBD1 (5 bases). The V gene's germline CDR1 is SGHNT and CDR2 YYREEE (reference sequence). The V end lost 6 bases, the J end lost 6 bases, and 25 bases lay between the germline ends. The CDR3 is made up of 18 amino acids. The CDR3 spells CASTPGGGVFPLNSPLHF. CDR3 bases: TGTGCCAGCACCCCCGGGGGAGGGGTTTTCCCCCTTAATTCACCCCTCCACTTT.

This clone has a handful of counts. V and J are TRBV6-5 and TRBJ1-5; D unclear. V was pared by 5 bases and J by 1 base, with 6 bases between. Germline lookup yields CDR1 MNHEY and CDR2 SVGAGI. The CDR3 is 13 residues long. The CDR3 nucleotides read TGTGCCAGCAGTCCCCAAAGCAATCAGCCCCAGCATTTT. Protein product: CASSPQSNQPQHF.

This clone was counted ten times or more. The rearrangement uses TRBV7-8 and TRBJ1-2; D call uncertain. Germline loops: CDR1 SGHVS, CDR2 FQNEAQ. Trimming removed 4 bases from V and 2 bases from J, with 11 bases in between. This CDR3 contains 14 residues. CDR3 sequence reads: CASSSSSRNYGYTF. CDR3 coding DNA: TGTGCCAGCAGCTCGAGTTCCCGCAACTATGGCTACACCTTC.

This clone was recorded a few times. V gene TRBV30 combines with J gene TRBJ1-5; 10 nucleotides match TRBD1. CDR1 and CDR2 (germline): GTSNPN, SVGIG (reference sequence). V shed 5 bases and J 4 bases; nucleotides not matched to a gene: 11. The CDR3 is 16 amino acids. As DNA, the CDR3 is TGTGCCTGGTCTTCGACAGGGGGCTACATAAATCAGCCCCAGCATTTT. Translated, it gives CAWSSTGGYINQPQHF. Supplemented by reference TRBV30 and TRBJ1-5, the full variable domain reads SQTIHQWPATLVQPVGSPLSLECTVEGTSNPNLYWYRQAAGRGLQLLFYSVGIGQISSEVPQNLSASRPQDRQFILSSKKLLLSDSGFYLCAWSSTGGYINQPQHFGDGTRLSIL.

The chain combines TRBV19 with TRBJ2-2, with 8 bases aligning to TRBD1. The CDR3 length is 16 residues. J was trimmed by 5 bases and V by 6 bases; bases with no gene match: 11. Germline CDR1 and CDR2: LNHDA and SQIVND (reference sequence). CDR3 nucleotides: TGTGCCAGTAGGAGCCCCCCCAGGGGGCAAACCGGGGAGCTGTTTTTT. The encoded protein is CASRSPPRGQTGELFF.

This rearrangement joins TRBV5-6 to TRBJ2-7; D is perhaps TRBD1 (6 bases). The CDR3 is 14 residues long. Germline V gene sequence: CDR1 SGHDT, CDR2 YYEEEE. V was trimmed by 0 bases and J by 2 bases, leaving 9 bases between them. The CDR3 DNA is TGTGCCAGCAGCTTGGGACAGGTGACCTACGAGCAGTACTTC. Its protein product is CASSLGQVTYEQYF.

On this clone itself: Other DNA sequences in the same sample also yield this CDR3. The chain couples TRBV4-1 to TRBJ2-2, with D hard to call. The V and J ends lost 0 bases and 6 bases respectively, with 5 bases between them. The germline CDR1 and CDR2 sequences are MGHRA and YSYEKL. This CDR3 region has 13 residues. CDR3 coding DNA: TGCGCCAGCAGCCAAGATCTCGCCGGGGAGCTGTTTTTT. Translated, it gives CASSQDLAGELFF.